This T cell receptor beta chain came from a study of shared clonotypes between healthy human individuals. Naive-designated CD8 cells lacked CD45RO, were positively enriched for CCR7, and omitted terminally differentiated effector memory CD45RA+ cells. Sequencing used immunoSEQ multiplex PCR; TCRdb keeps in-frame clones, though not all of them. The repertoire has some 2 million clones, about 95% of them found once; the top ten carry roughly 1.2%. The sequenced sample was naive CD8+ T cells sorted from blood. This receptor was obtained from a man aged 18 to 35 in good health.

This chain's CDR3 is CASSWSPVDFRSGYTF. Here the CDR3 DNA reads TGTGCCAGCAGCTGGAGCCCCGTGGACTTTAGGAGTGGCTACACCTTC. J is TRBJ1-2 and V is TRBV5-6; D not certain. CDR1 and CDR2 (germline): SGHDT, YYEEEE. V shed 3 bases and J shed 7 bases, with 22 bases lying between them. This CDR3 comprises 16 residues.